This T cell receptor beta chain stems from a study of T-cell reconstitution after alpha-beta-depleted transplantation in children listed by TCRdb under 2016. Study-level background: The study quantitatively tracked T-cell immune reconstitution after TCRalphabeta/CD19-depleted allogeneic hematopoietic cell transplantation in children using TCR repertoire profiling.

Overall study outcomes, separate from this receptor: The frequencies of hyperexpanded clones fell over the following months, and after one year, T-cell counts and TCRbeta diversity were mostly attributed to newly produced T cells. The apparently early alphabetaT-cell count recovery about two months after transplant was reportedly dependent on only several hundred rapidly expanded clones derived from non-depleted graft cells. In some patients, the high TCRbeta diversity seen at day 60 was put down to recipient T cells and intrathymic progenitors that had survived conditioning.

This clonotype was counted many times. The antigen it binds to is not known. Per-base qualities were not stored, and no clone one base away is much larger. The meaning of the sample's treatment or condition label: allogeneic hematopoietic cell transplantation with graft depleted of TCRalphabeta T cells and CD19 B cells. Transplant recipients were children who received TCRalphabeta/CD19-depleted allogeneic hematopoietic cell grafts. CDR1 and CDR2 were assigned from the germline V gene (reference sequence) as DFQATT and SNEGSKA. Counted from cysteine to phenylalanine, this CDR3 has 12 amino acids. Only the CDR3 portion is preserved as DNA: 36 bases, with reading frame beginning at the first base. V drops 2 bases and J drops 2 bases, leaving 6 bases in between. The library was obtained by PCR. Sequencing took place on an Illumina HiSeq 2500. TCR libraries were prepared with molecular barcoding, using unique molecular identifiers to normalize TCRbeta repertoire quantification. TCRdb redid the processing of the public reads, applying fastp at Q25 and MiXCR, and retained in-frame beta chains. Rows are unified per CDR3 protein, each entry keeping the most common DNA and genes. This sample lists 700,000 or so distinct CDR3 sequences; around 14% were detected once. In total, the top ten clones hold 0.79% of the sample.

This clonotype originated in a girl aged 2 to 10 with congenital amegakaryocytic thrombocytopenia, due to receive a stem cell transplant. Sample: PBMCs, taken before TCRalphabeta/CD19-depleted stem cell transplant. The rearrangement combines TRBV20-1 with TRBJ2-5, with the D gene uncertain. This receptor carries the CDR3 CSARLTQETQYF. The DNA is as follows: TGCAGTGCTAGACTGACACAAGAGACCCAGTACTTC.